This TCR beta chain originates from a study of T cell repertoires in cytomegalovirus infection. Overall study context: The authors relied on CMV epitopes, both recently identified HLA-C-restricted and well-studied HLA-B-restricted. Carrying CMV and the relevant HLA type showed in public TCR beta signatures. Overall study results and limits: Clonotype analysis showed dominance of the ex vivo response by HLA-C-restricted CMV-specific TCR beta clonotypes.

This clonotype was seen a few times. The antigen is not known. MiXCR was run by TCRdb on the reads, yielding one entry per CDR3 protein. This table holds 150,000 or so distinct CDR3 sequences, roughly 21% found once. The V gene end was trimmed by 2 bases and the J gene end by 7 bases; junction bases not matched to a gene: 5. The germline gives CDR1 SGHDN, CDR2 FVKESK. This CDR3 has 15 residues. The TCR originated in a human donor in good health (CMV status not recorded). Some clones in this sample may be carry-over from other donors' samples. The chain combines TRBV14 with TRBJ1-6, with TRBD1 matching over 7 bases. The specimen comprised CD8+ T cells from cultured PBMCs, sampled from culture after CMV antigen stimulation. The CDR3 sequence is CASSQYRRGNSPLHF. The CDR3 DNA is TGTGCCAGCAGCCAATACCGCAGGGGGAATTCACCCCTCCACTTT.